What follows are 20 T cell receptor beta chains derived from one specimen sequenced in a study of T-cell memory formation after mild COVID-19. TCRdb fed the 5' RACE reads into MiXCR, producing one record per CDR3 protein. Of some 50,000 distinct CDR3 sequences in the sample, 25% to 35% were seen once. The sample taken for sequencing was PBMCs or a T cell subset sorted from them (not recorded which). The receptors were gathered from a man between 18 and 35 years old who had mild COVID-19 (a few samples of this study predate the infection). Cell type and time point are not known.

This clonotype was detected a few times. The J gene is TRBJ2-1, the V gene TRBV7-9, with 7 nucleotides matching TRBD2. This CDR3 comprises 16 residues. Looked up from germline, CDR1 is SEHNR and CDR2 is FQNEAQ (reference sequence). Germline trimming cut 5 bases from V and 3 bases from J; bases unmatched to any gene: 10. Here the CDR3 reads CASSPPTSANYNEQFF. CDR3 DNA sequence: TGTGCCAGCAGCCCGCCCACTAGCGCCAACTACAATGAGCAGTTCTTC.

The chain uses TRBV12-3 or TRBV12-4 and TRBJ2-7; TRBD1 agrees at 7 bases. Trimming cost V 6 bases and J 5 bases; bases outside gene matches: 7. The length of the CDR3 is 13 residues. CDR3 region: CASSLQGPHEQYF. The CDR3 DNA reads as TGTGCCAGCAGCCTACAGGGGCCCCACGAGCAGTACTTC.

CDR3 DNA sequence: TGCGCCAGCAGCGCACTACTAGCGGGGGGCTACAATGAGCAGTTCTTC. It is translated as CASSALLAGGYNEQFF. The chain combines TRBV5-1 with TRBJ2-1; 12 bases agree with TRBD2. Germline V gene sequence: CDR1 SGHRS, CDR2 YFSETQ. CDR3 length: 16 amino acids. Trimming at V came to 4 bases and at J to 3 bases, leaving 5 bases not matched to a gene.

In nucleotides, the CDR3 is TGTGCCAGCAGCCCTTGGGACAGGGTCACAGATACGCAGTATTTT. Translation gives CASSPWDRVTDTQYF. This chain uses TRBV9 with TRBJ2-3; 9 positions agree with TRBD1. Germline values: CDR1 SGDLS, CDR2 YYNGEE. V trimming: 4 bases; J trimming: 2 bases; junction bases outside the gene matches: 5. The CDR3 has 15 amino acids.

V is TRBV12-3 or TRBV12-4 and J is TRBJ2-7, with D unresolved. The V end lost 3 bases, the J end lost 5 bases, and 8 bases lay between the germline ends. This CDR3 is 12 amino acids long. CDR3 DNA sequence: TGTGCCAGCAGTTTTGAAGCAAACGAGCAGTACGTC. This sequence encodes CASSFEANEQYV.

The chain couples TRBV7-2 to TRBJ2-1; 9 bases fit TRBD1. V lost 4 bases, J lost 6 bases, and 10 bases stayed unmatched. This CDR3 has 16 residues. Per germline, CDR1 SGHTA and CDR2 FQGNSA. CDR3 sequence (DNA): TGTGCCAGCAGCTCCTCCCCGGGACAGGGTCTCAATGAGCAGTTCTTC. It encodes CASSSSPGQGLNEQFF.

This clonotype was counted a few times. This sequence joins TRBV27 and TRBJ2-5; TRBD2 matches 13 bases. Germline V CDR1 and CDR2: MNHEY, SMNVEV (reference sequence). V shed 5 bases, J shed 5 bases, and the junction held 2 bases outside the gene matches. This CDR3 contains 14 residues. The CDR3 loop is CASSPTSGGETQYF. CDR3 DNA sequence: TGTGCCAGCAGTCCGACTAGCGGGGGGGAGACCCAGTACTTC.

The rearrangement joins TRBV12-3 or TRBV12-4 to TRBJ1-4; D call uncertain. V lost 3 bases, J lost 8 bases, and 4 bases lay in between. The CDR3 runs to 11 residues. CDR3 nucleotides: TGTGCCAGCAGTTTGGGGGAAAAACTGTTTTTT. Its translation: CASSLGEKLFF.

This clonotype was seen just once. The chain combines TRBV7-9 with TRBJ2-5; D is unresolved. This CDR3 has 15 residues. Germline V gives CDR1 SEHNR, CDR2 FQNEAQ (reference sequence). V was shortened by 7 bases and J by 1 base, with 16 bases between the two germline ends. CDR3 bases: TGTGCCAGCAACCTCGGTGTATTGTTCCAAGAGACCCAGTACTTC. Amino acid sequence: CASNLGVLFQETQYF.

This chain connects TRBV6-5 to TRBJ2-5; TRBD2 agrees at 7 bases. Trimming took 6 bases from V and 7 from J; bases not matched to a gene: 11. Germline V gives CDR1 MNHEY, CDR2 SVGAGI. The CDR3 has 14 amino acids. The CDR3: CASSAGGGPGTQYF. The CDR3 coding sequence is TGTGCCAGCAGCGCCGGGGGAGGGCCAGGGACCCAGTACTTC.

The chain joins TRBV28 to TRBJ2-1; weak D call: TRBD1 (5 bases). Trimming shortened V by 3 bases and J by 5 bases, and 14 bases separated the two germline ends. CDR1 and CDR2 from the germline V gene are MDHEN and SYDVKM. CDR3 length: 15 residues. The CDR3 DNA reads as TGTGCCAGCAGTTTCGACAGCACCTGGAACAATGAGCAGTTCTTC. Its protein is CASSFDSTWNNEQFF.

The V and J genes are TRBV5-1 and TRBJ2-1; the D is unclear. Trimming took off 0 bases at V and 6 bases at J, with 10 bases between the two ends. CDR1 SGHRS and CDR2 YFSETQ come from the germline V gene. The CDR3 sequence is 14 residues long. This CDR3 is CASSLGPDGNEQFF. The DNA for the CDR3 is TGCGCCAGCAGCTTGGGACCCGACGGCAATGAGCAGTTCTTC.

In this sample, this clonotype turned up a few times. The CDR3 coding sequence is TGCGCCAGCAGCCAGCCGGGACAGAACACTGAAGCTTTCTTT. Its protein product is CASSQPGQNTEAFF. The rearrangement joins TRBV4-1 to TRBJ1-1; TRBD1 might be the D (6 bases). The CDR3 extends over 14 amino acids. V lost 3 bases and J lost 1, with 9 bases in between. The V gene's germline CDR1 is MGHRA and CDR2 YSYEKL.

The chain carries TRBV4-1 and TRBJ1-1; D gene ambiguous. This CDR3 is built from 14 residues. Trimming left V 4 bases short and J 1 base short, with 10 bases between. Germline-derived CDR1 and CDR2 are MGHRA and YSYEKL. DNA for the CDR3: TGCGCCAGCAGCCCGACCTCCGGGAACACTGAAGCTTTCTTT. This gives the protein CASSPTSGNTEAFF.

This clonotype came up a few times. The chain is built from TRBV6-2 or TRBV6-3 and TRBJ2-7, with D unclear. CDR1 is MNHEY and CDR2 is SVGEGT in the germline V gene. Trimming stripped 7 bases from V and 3 bases from J, with 7 bases between. The CDR3 spans 11 residues. CDR3 amino acids: CASTDGYEQYV. The CDR3 nucleotides read TGTGCCAGCACTGATGGCTACGAGCAGTACGTC.

Only a few counts were recorded for this clonotype. The V call is TRBV7-9, the J call TRBJ2-2, with 10 bases aligning to TRBD1. The CDR3 covers 15 residues. V dropped 7 bases and J dropped 7; count of bases not matched to a gene: 9. The germline V gene has CDR1 SEHNR and CDR2 FQNEAQ (reference sequence). The CDR3, as DNA: TGTGCCAGCACCCGGACAGGGGGGGCTGGCGGGGAGCTGTTTTTT. Its translation: CASTRTGGAGGELFF.

This clonotype was counted a few times. The genes are TRBV6-5 and TRBJ2-1, with TRBD1 matching over 8 bases. This CDR3 has 17 amino acids. V lost 2 bases to trimming and J lost 0 bases; unmatched junction nucleotides: 6. CDR1 is MNHEY and CDR2 is SVGAGI in the germline V gene. The CDR3 region is CASSYRQGTHSYNEQFF. The CDR3 DNA sequence: TGTGCCAGCAGTTACAGACAGGGGACCCACTCCTACAATGAGCAGTTCTTC.

This clonotype came up a few times. The rearrangement joins TRBV29-1 to TRBJ2-5, with TRBD1 identical over 7 bases. Germline CDR1 SQVTM, CDR2 ANQGSEA. Germline trimming cut 2 bases from V and 2 bases from J; bases unmatched to any gene: 2. The CDR3 totals 13 residues. The CDR3 nucleotides are TGCAGCGTTGAAAGGGGGCTACAAGAGACCCAGTACTTC. Its translation is CSVERGLQETQYF.

The chain couples TRBV6-1 to TRBJ2-1; D may be TRBD1 (6 bases). The V end lost 2 bases, the J end lost 7 bases, and 15 bases lay between the germline ends. The length of the CDR3 is 15 residues. Germline assignment: CDR1 MNHNS and CDR2 SASEGT. This CDR3 reads CASSERAGEGNEQFF. For the CDR3, the DNA is TGTGCCAGCAGTGAAAGGGCAGGGGAAGGGAATGAGCAGTTCTTC.

CDR3: CASSRTNNEQFF. CDR3 nucleotides: TGTGCCAGCAGCCGGACTAACAATGAGCAGTTCTTC. The chain links TRBV7-3 to TRBJ2-1, with a weak D call TRBD2 (6 bases). Germline CDR1 reads SGHTA; CDR2 reads FQGTGA. V was cut by 5 bases and J by 5 bases, with 7 bases left in between. CDR3 size: 12 residues.